One sample yielded the 14 T cell receptor beta chains listed below, sequenced in a study of cytomegalovirus exposure and HLA in healthy donors. The PCR had 60 Vbeta and 13 Jbeta primers. Method: immunoSEQ multiplex PCR; TCRdb's copy keeps in-frame clones and lacks some. The table lists 150,000 to 180,000 clones, around 80% of them singletons. Sequenced: PBMCs. These receptors came from a woman between 40 and 50 years old in good health and CMV-seronegative.

The V and J genes are TRBV6-1 and TRBJ2-2, with 9 positions matching TRBD1. The junction had 0 bases not matched to a gene; V was cut back by 6 bases and J by 4 bases. CDR1 is MNHNS, CDR2 SASEGT, per germline. There are 13 residues in the CDR3. The CDR3 DNA reads TGTGCCAGCAGACAGGGGGCCACCGGGGAGCTGTTTTTT. Its translation is CASRQGATGELFF.

The chain employs TRBV19 and TRBJ2-7, with 9 bases identical to TRBD1. The CDR3 has 15 amino acids. CDR1 is LNHDA, CDR2 SQIVND, per germline (reference sequence). J was trimmed by 3 bases and V by 5 bases; bases with no gene match: 8. CDR3 nucleotide sequence: TGTGCCAGTAGTGCCCCGGGACAGGGAGACTACGAGCAGTACTTC. Translating gives CASSAPGQGDYEQYF.

The chain is built from TRBV6-1 and TRBJ1-1; TRBD1 might be the D (6 bases). The CDR3 is 13 amino acids. The V gene's germline CDR1 is MNHNS and CDR2 SASEGT. Between the trimmed V and J ends, which lost 10 bases and 0 bases, there was a span of 12 bases. The CDR3 loop is CATHGQMNTEAFF. The CDR3 bases are TGTGCCACCCACGGACAGATGAACACTGAAGCTTTCTTT.

The rearrangement links TRBV25-1 to TRBJ2-6; TRBD1 might be the D (6 bases). V gave up 2 bases and J gave up 0 bases, with 8 bases separating them. The CDR3 runs 16 residues. Germline V gene sequence: CDR1 MGHDK, CDR2 SYGVNS. DNA of the CDR3: TGTGCCAGCAGTGAAGACAGGTACTCTGGGGCCAACGTCCTGACTTTC. Protein: CASSEDRYSGANVLTF.

This chain joins TRBV6-6 and TRBJ2-3; 10 nucleotides line up with TRBD2. Germline assignment: CDR1 MNHNY and CDR2 SVGAGI (reference sequence). The J segment lost 9 bases and the V segment lost 6 bases, leaving 9 bases of the junction unmatched. This CDR3 has 14 amino acids. The CDR3 DNA is TGTGCCAGCAGAAATAGCGGGAGGTTGGGCACGCAGTATTTT. This codes for CASRNSGRLGTQYF.

V and J are TRBV9 and TRBJ2-7; 9 bases match TRBD2. V shed 0 bases, J shed 3 bases, and the junction held 19 bases outside the gene matches. CDR3 length: 20 residues. From germline, CDR1 is SGDLS and CDR2 YYNGEE. The CDR3 nucleotides read TGTGCCAGCAGCGTAGCTACAGCGGGAGGAAAGGGGGTATTAAGCTACGAGCAGTACTTC. Translated, it gives CASSVATAGGKGVLSYEQYF.

The chain has TRBV5-6 and TRBJ2-7; 10 bases fit TRBD2. With V trimmed by 3 bases and J by 4 bases, 4 bases remained unmatched. This CDR3 is 14 amino acids long. The V gene's germline CDR1 is SGHDT and CDR2 YYEEEE. CDR3 coding DNA: TGTGCCAGCAGCTCTAGCGGGAGTGAGTACGAGCAGTACTTC. Protein sequence: CASSSSGSEYEQYF. The full variable domain, with the rest looked up from reference TRBV5-6 and TRBJ2-7, is DAGVTQSPTHLIKTRGQQVTLRCSPKSGHDTVSWYQQALGQGPQFIFQYYEEEERQRGNFPDRFSGHQFPNYSSELNVNALLLGDSALYLCASSSSGSEYEQYFGPGTRLTVT.

The chain is built from TRBV5-6 and TRBJ1-1, with 10 bases lining up with TRBD1. The germline gives CDR1 SGHDT, CDR2 YYEEEE. The CDR3 is 14 residues long. The junction had 4 bases not matched to a gene; V was cut back by 4 bases and J by 4 bases. In nucleotides, the CDR3 is TGTGCCAGCAGCCCGGACAGGGGGAGCACTGAAGCTTTCTTT. Its translation is CASSPDRGSTEAFF.

V and J are TRBV27 and TRBJ2-7, with D perhaps TRBD2 (6 bases). V was pared by 9 bases and J by 0 bases, with 24 bases between. The CDR3 is made up of 17 amino acids. Germline values: CDR1 MNHEY, CDR2 SMNVEV (reference sequence). CDR3 coding DNA: TGTGCCAGTTTAAGAGGAGGGGTCCTTCTAAGCTCCTACGAGCAGTACTTC. This gives the protein CASLRGGVLLSSYEQYF.

This rearrangement joins TRBV29-1 to TRBJ1-1; 9 bases agree with TRBD1. In germline, CDR1 is SQVTM, CDR2 ANQGSEA. J gave up 5 bases and V 7 bases, and 8 bases lay outside the gene matches. CDR3 length: 13 amino acids. CDR3: CSGNRDRETEAFF. The DNA for the CDR3 is TGCAGCGGTAACCGGGACAGGGAGACTGAAGCTTTCTTT.

This clone showed up just a few times. This chain joins TRBV5-4 and TRBJ1-2, with TRBD1 identical over 8 bases. Germline CDR1 SGHNT, CDR2 YYREEE (reference sequence). This CDR3 contains 15 residues. V was clipped by 4 bases and J by 5 bases; unmatched bases: 10. The DNA for the CDR3 is TGTGCCAGCAGCCTCCAGGACAGGGAGGGGTATGGCTACACCTTC. It is translated as CASSLQDREGYGYTF.

DNA for the CDR3: TGTGCCATCAGTGCCGGCAGGATGAATGAGCAGTTCTTC. It translates to CAISAGRMNEQFF. This chain joins TRBV10-3 and TRBJ2-1; D remains unclear. The CDR3 has 13 residues. Deletions cut 4 bases from V and 7 bases from J, with 11 bases between. Germline CDR1 ENHRY, CDR2 SYGVKD.

The CDR3 region is CASSATGGAAYEQYF. Written as DNA, the CDR3 is TGTGCCAGCAGCGCCACAGGGGGCGCCGCCTACGAGCAGTACTTC. This chain joins TRBV2 and TRBJ2-7, with 9 bases lining up with TRBD1. V lost 6 bases, J lost 2 bases, and 8 bases stayed unmatched. The CDR3 has 15 amino acids. Germline loops: CDR1 SNHLY, CDR2 FYNNEI.

The chain employs TRBV6-1 and TRBJ2-3; D call uncertain. This CDR3 region has 15 residues. The germline gives CDR1 MNHNS, CDR2 SASEGT. V was trimmed by 2 bases and J by 2 bases, leaving 11 bases between them. The CDR3 protein is CASSESETPTDTQYF. DNA for the CDR3: TGTGCCAGCAGTGAAAGTGAGACACCCACAGATACGCAGTATTTT.